The 21 T cell receptor beta chains given below trace back to one sample, sequenced in a study of Graves' ophthalmopathy and Graves' hyperthyroidism. The authors amplified TCR beta CDR3 regions, and they did so from RNA transcripts for repertoire sequencing. The workflow started with a first-round RT-PCR run with HTBI primers and then moved on to a second-round multiplex PCR. TCRdb re-called the multiplex PCR reads with MiXCR, one entry per CDR3 protein. The sample has around 400,000 distinct CDR3 sequences, about 21% seen once. Sequenced input: peripheral blood. The receptors here all came from a woman aged 18-29 years with stable Graves' hyperthyroidism.

This clonotype was observed a handful of times. The chain combines TRBV4-2 with TRBJ2-5, with 7 bases that match TRBD2. After removal of 4 bases from V and 1 base from J, the junction contained 12 bases not matched to a gene. The CDR3 extends over 17 amino acids. Germline V gives CDR1 LGHNA, CDR2 YNFKEQ. The CDR3, as DNA: TGTGCCAGCAGCCGGACTGCTCGACTAGCCTCCCAAGAGACCCAGTACTTC. Amino acid sequence: CASSRTARLASQETQYF.

This clonotype appeared many times. V usage is TRBV5-1 and J usage is TRBJ2-5; the D gene could be TRBD1 or TRBD2 (5 bases each). V was pared by 6 bases and J by 2 bases, with 14 bases between. The germline gives CDR1 SGHRS, CDR2 YFSETQ. The CDR3 is made up of 14 amino acids. The CDR3 is CASNRGRSQETQYF. Written as DNA, the CDR3 is TGCGCCAGCAACCGGGGACGGAGTCAAGAGACCCAGTACTTC.

This sequence joins TRBV19 and TRBJ1-5; maybe TRBD1 (5 bases). Germline lookup yields CDR1 LNHDA and CDR2 SQIVND (reference sequence). The CDR3 consists of 20 residues. Deletions cut 8 bases from V and 1 base from J, with 30 bases between. For the CDR3, the DNA is TGTGCCAGTCTTCCTGTGGGGGTTCTTTGCTTCGGCGTGAGCAATCAGCCCCAGCATTTT. This gives the protein CASLPVGVLCFGVSNQPQHF.

This clonotype has at least ten counts. The rearrangement links TRBV7-9 to TRBJ2-7; 7 positions agree with TRBD2. The CDR3 consists of 14 residues. From germline, CDR1 is SEHNR and CDR2 FQNEAQ (reference sequence). The J segment lost 4 bases and the V segment lost 0 bases, leaving 3 bases of the junction unmatched. The CDR3 reads CASSLAGLVYEQYF. In nucleotides, the CDR3 is TGTGCCAGCAGCTTAGCTGGACTAGTGTACGAGCAGTACTTC. Full variable domain (outside the CDR3, taken from reference TRBV7-9 and TRBJ2-7): DTGVSQNPRHKITKRGQNVTFRCDPISEHNRLYWYRQTLGQGPEFLTYFQNEAQLEKSRLLSDRFSAERPKGSFSTLEIQRTEQGDSAMYLCASSLAGLVYEQYFGPGTRLTVT.

The CDR3 region is CATSREGQADDTEAFF. The CDR3 region has the DNA TGTGCCACCAGCAGGGAGGGACAGGCAGACGACACTGAAGCTTTCTTT. J is TRBJ1-1 and V is TRBV15; 8 nucleotides match TRBD1. CDR1 is LNHNV and CDR2 is YYDKDF in the germline V gene (reference sequence). The junction had 9 bases not matched to a gene; V was cut back by 3 bases and J by 3 bases. The CDR3 has 16 residues.

Many counts were recorded for this clonotype. The gene calls are TRBV12-5 and TRBJ2-5; D is undetermined. The CDR3 spans 16 residues. V gave up 0 bases and J gave up 3 bases, with 14 bases separating them. Looked up from germline, CDR1 is LGHNT and CDR2 is FRNRAP. CDR3 DNA sequence: TGTGCTAGTGGTTTGGTACGGGTAGACCCCGAAGAGACCCAGTACTTC. This codes for CASGLVRVDPEETQYF.

This clonotype was seen a handful of times. This sequence joins TRBV18 and TRBJ2-7, with 9 nucleotides matching TRBD2. Germline V gene sequence: CDR1 KGHSH, CDR2 LQKENI. The CDR3 spans 15 residues. J was trimmed by 3 bases and V by 0 bases; bases with no gene match: 3. CDR3 nucleotide sequence: TGTGCCAGCTCACCACCTAGCGGGAGTTTCTACGAGCAGTACTTC. This sequence encodes CASSPPSGSFYEQYF.

This clonotype showed up many times. The chain links TRBV28 to TRBJ2-5; D might be TRBD1 (6 bases). Per germline, CDR1 MDHEN and CDR2 SYDVKM. This CDR3 has 17 residues. Trimming took off 3 bases at V and 0 bases at J, with 17 bases between the two ends. The CDR3 loop is CASSFLRGQMYQETQYF. The CDR3 region has the DNA TGTGCCAGCAGTTTCCTTAGAGGACAGATGTACCAAGAGACCCAGTACTTC.

The chain uses TRBV6-2 or TRBV6-3 and TRBJ1-5, with 8 bases fitting TRBD1. The length of the CDR3 is 15 residues. J gave up 5 bases and V 4 bases, and 7 bases lay outside the gene matches. Germline CDR1 MNHEY, CDR2 SVGEGT. The CDR3 coding sequence is TGTGCCAGCAGTTTACTGGGACAGGACTATCAGCCCCAGCATTTT. Residues: CASSLLGQDYQPQHF.

This clonotype was seen repeatedly, ten times or more. This chain joins TRBV12-3 or TRBV12-4 and TRBJ1-1; 7 bases align to TRBD1. J gave up 7 bases and V 8 bases, and 13 bases lay outside the gene matches. The CDR3 runs 14 residues. The CDR3 loop is CASRSTAGTVEAFF. CDR3 sequence (DNA): TGTGCCAGCCGCTCGACCGCCGGGACAGTTGAAGCTTTCTTT.

In this sample, this clonotype turned up many times. The chain has TRBV10-3 and TRBJ1-2; no clear D gene. V was pared by 0 bases and J by 7 bases, with 12 bases between. The CDR3 has 14 amino acids. CDR1 is ENHRY and CDR2 is SYGVKD in the germline V gene. CDR3 amino acids: CAISESYRAAGYTF. The CDR3 DNA reads TGTGCCATCAGTGAGTCGTATAGGGCTGCTGGCTACACCTTC.

This clonotype was found many times. The rearrangement links TRBV7-8 to TRBJ1-2; D may be TRBD1 (5 bases). Trimming removed 5 bases from V and 8 bases from J, with 15 bases in between. The CDR3 runs to 13 residues. Germline lookup yields CDR1 SGHVS and CDR2 FQNEAQ. CDR3 loop: CASSKDILGGYTF. The CDR3 coding sequence is TGTGCCAGCAGCAAGGACATCCTCGGCGGCTACACCTTC.

CDR3 sequence: CASSPTSGRARYEQYF. The CDR3 coding sequence is TGTGCCAGCAGTCCGACTAGCGGGAGGGCCAGGTACGAGCAGTACTTC. V usage is TRBV12-3 or TRBV12-4 and J usage is TRBJ2-7; 14 bases map to TRBD2. The CDR3 runs to 16 residues. Losses at the gene ends were 5 bases for V and 4 bases for J; bases not matched to a gene: 7.

This clonotype was found many times. J is TRBJ1-2 and V is TRBV27; D uncertain. Germline CDR1 reads MNHEY; CDR2 reads SMNVEV (reference sequence). The CDR3 length is 12 residues. V shed 5 bases and J shed 8 bases, with 12 bases lying between them. The CDR3 loop is CASSTGPGGYTF. CDR3 bases: TGTGCCAGCAGTACCGGTCCGGGCGGCTACACCTTC.

J is TRBJ2-2 and V is TRBV7-2, with TRBD1 matching 9 bases. The V gene end was trimmed by 5 bases and the J gene end by 4 bases; junction bases not matched to a gene: 5. The germline gives CDR1 SGHTA, CDR2 FQGNSA. This CDR3 is built from 15 residues. The CDR3 nucleotides read TGTGCCAGCAGCCGCGGGACAGGGACCACCGGGGAGCTGTTTTTT. The encoded protein is CASSRGTGTTGELFF. Based on the CDR3 plus reference TRBV7-2 and TRBJ2-2, the full variable domain is GAGVSQSPSNKVTEKGKDVELRCDPISGHTALYWYRQSLGQGLEFLIYFQGNSAPDKSGLPSDRFSAERTGGSVSTLTIQRTQQEDSAVYLCASSRGTGTTGELFFGEGSRLTVL.

The chain has TRBV27 and TRBJ2-5, with TRBD1 matching 7 bases. The V gene end was trimmed by 3 bases and the J gene end by 5 bases; junction bases not matched to a gene: 6. Germline CDR1 is MNHEY and CDR2 is SMNVEV (reference sequence). The CDR3 sequence is 14 residues long. The CDR3 DNA reads TGTGCCAGCAGTTTGCAGGGACAGATCGAGACCCAGTACTTC. Translated: CASSLQGQIETQYF.

This clonotype was observed many times. The chain has TRBV28 and TRBJ2-7, with D possibly matching TRBD2 (7 bases). CDR1 is MDHEN and CDR2 is SYDVKM in the germline V gene. This CDR3 is built from 12 residues. Trimming removed 5 bases at V and 9 bases at J, with 14 bases between. This CDR3 is CASSQGRAGQYF. CDR3 DNA: TGTGCCAGCAGTCAGGGGAGGGCAGGGCAGTACTTC.

This clonotype was counted ten times or more. This chain links TRBV2 with TRBJ1-2; D gene unclear. The CDR3 sequence is 16 residues long. Germline lookup yields CDR1 SNHLY and CDR2 FYNNEI. Trimming removed 4 bases at V and 0 bases at J, with 15 bases between. The CDR3 sequence is CASSVSVVIANYGYTF. CDR3 nucleotides: TGTGCCAGCAGTGTCAGTGTGGTGATAGCTAACTATGGCTACACCTTC.

This clonotype occurred once. The chain combines TRBV2 with TRBJ2-3; D is perhaps TRBD1 (6 bases). Per the germline V gene, CDR1 is SNHLY and CDR2 is FYNNEI. This CDR3 is built from 15 residues. V lost 6 bases to trimming and J lost 2 bases, with 15 bases between them. CDR3 amino acids: CASSVQGGFTDTQYF. The DNA of the CDR3 is TGTGCCAGCAGCGTACAAGGGGGATTCACAGATACGCAGTATTTT.

This clonotype was recorded many times. The chain combines TRBV30 with TRBJ2-7, with no clear D. The V gene lost 2 bases and the J gene lost 5 bases, with 7 bases spanning the gap. The germline CDR1 and CDR2 sequences are GTSNPN and SVGIG (reference sequence). This CDR3 comprises 11 residues. CDR3 loop: CAWSKMHEQYF. The CDR3 DNA is TGTGCCTGGAGTAAGATGCACGAGCAGTACTTC. Combining the CDR3 with reference TRBV30 and TRBJ2-7 gives the whole variable domain SQTIHQWPATLVQPVGSPLSLECTVEGTSNPNLYWYRQAAGRGLQLLFYSVGIGQISSEVPQNLSASRPQDRQFILSSKKLLLSDSGFYLCAWSKMHEQYFGPGTRLTVT.

This clonotype has ten or more counts. The V call is TRBV25-1, the J call TRBJ2-6, with 7 nucleotides matching TRBD1. The CDR3 runs 17 residues. Germline assignment: CDR1 MGHDK and CDR2 SYGVNS. V shed 3 bases, J shed 1 base, and the junction held 6 bases outside the gene matches. The CDR3 is CASSDNRGQSGANVLTF. In DNA, the CDR3 is TGTGCCAGCAGTGACAATCGGGGACAGTCTGGGGCCAACGTCCTGACTTTC.